The 19 T cell receptor beta chains below all came from one sample that was sequenced in a study of blood T cells in healthy people across ages. Next came a second PCR, run for about 7 to 12 cycles, which used a sample-barcoded 5' primer along with a J-beta primer mix. MiXCR, run by TCRdb on the 5' RACE reads, gives a single entry per CDR3 protein. The sample includes roughly 1,000,000 distinct CDR3 sequences, 20% to 25% of them seen just once. The data were also submitted as part of a second study, on T cells of mothers and their children.

Sequenced material: blood. The source is a girl aged 2-15 years in good health.

This clonotype turned up a few times. This sequence joins TRBV6-5 and TRBJ1-1; 8 bases fit TRBD1. CDR1 MNHEY and CDR2 SVGAGI come from the germline V gene. J lost 4 bases, V lost 0 bases, and 4 bases had no gene match. This CDR3 contains 15 residues. The CDR3 sequence is CASSYSNGQGTEAFF. The CDR3 DNA reads as TGTGCCAGCAGTTACTCGAACGGACAGGGCACTGAAGCTTTCTTT.

In this sample, this clonotype turned up a few times. The junction departs from the called germline gene at one end, perhaps through a read error. The J gene is TRBJ2-5, the V gene TRBV7-9; D gene uncertain. Germline loops: CDR1 SEHNR, CDR2 FQNEAQ (reference sequence). The CDR3 is made up of 10 amino acids. The CDR3 region is CASSPLYHSF. The CDR3 bases are TGTGCCAGCAGCCCCCTCTACCACTCGTTC.

The J gene is TRBJ2-2, the V gene TRBV5-4; 7 nucleotides match TRBD2. CDR1 is SGHNT, CDR2 YYREEE, per germline (reference sequence). The CDR3 is made up of 17 amino acids. The V segment lost 6 bases and the J segment 6 bases; nucleotides outside the gene matches: 17. The CDR3 nucleotides are TGTGCCAGCACGCTTAAAGAGGAGAAAGGGAGGGCCGGGGAGCTGTTTTTT. Protein: CASTLKEEKGRAGELFF.

Details on this clonotype: Likely a read error: the CDR3 ends without its conserved phenylalanine or tryptophan. CDR3 coding DNA: TGTGCCAGCAGCTTCCGTCCGTTTGAGCAGTTCCTC. Protein: CASSFRPFEQFL. The chain couples TRBV7-9 to TRBJ2-5; D not certain. Gene TRBJ2-1 matches the end of the DNA better, so the J call may be wrong. Germline V gene data show CDR1 as SEHNR and CDR2 as FQNEAQ (reference sequence). This CDR3 contains 12 residues.

V gene TRBV5-1 combines with J gene TRBJ1-6, with D tentatively TRBD1 (5 bases). CDR1 and CDR2 from the germline V gene are SGHRS and YFSETQ. The CDR3 has 17 amino acids. V was cut by 3 bases and J by 19 bases, with 32 bases left in between. For the CDR3, the DNA is TGCGCCAGCAGCTCCGGACAACGGGGCTGGGCTGACTCACCCCCTCACTTT. Residues: CASSSGQRGWADSPPHF.

In regard to this clonotype: An end of the junction does not agree with germline; a read error may underlie this. The chain carries TRBV6-1 and TRBJ1-5; no reliable D call. The CDR3 loop spans 14 amino acids. Germline CDR1 MNHNS, CDR2 SASEGT. CDR3 DNA sequence: TGTGCCAGCAGCGCACGGGTGGGCAATCGGCCCCAGCATTTT. Protein product: CASSARVGNRPQHF.

This clonotype has only a few counts. The chain recombines TRBV7-9 with TRBJ2-5; 7 bases line up with TRBD2. In germline, CDR1 is SEHNR, CDR2 FQNEAQ (reference sequence). The length of the CDR3 is 16 residues. V lost 0 bases and J lost 1; bases outside the gene matches: 5. The CDR3 region is CASSLAPGGGQETQYF. As DNA, the CDR3 is TGTGCCAGCAGCTTAGCTCCGGGCGGGGGCCAAGAGACCCAGTACTTC.

For this clonotype: Germline and junction disagree at one end, which may indicate a read error. The chain recombines TRBV13 with TRBJ2-2; D may be TRBD2 (6 bases). CDR1 and CDR2 from the germline V gene are PRHDT and FYEKMQ (reference sequence). The CDR3 spans 18 residues. CDR3 loop: CASSLQWTNLTNSGELFF. CDR3 bases: TGTGCCAGCAGCTTACAATGGACTAACCTCACGAACAGCGGGGAGCTGTTTTTT.

The rearrangement links TRBV28 to TRBJ1-5, with TRBD1 matching 8 bases. The CDR3 loop spans 15 amino acids. Trimming cost V 6 bases and J 5 bases; bases outside gene matches: 9. Germline loops: CDR1 MDHEN, CDR2 SYDVKM. CDR3 region: CASSLPRGHDQPQHF. CDR3 DNA: TGTGCCAGCAGCCTGCCCAGGGGGCACGATCAGCCCCAGCATTTT.

This clonotype came up a few times. The chain is built from TRBV2 and TRBJ2-5, with 7 bases aligning to TRBD1. Germline V lookup: CDR1 SNHLY, CDR2 FYNNEI. Losses at the gene ends were 4 bases for V and 4 bases for J; bases not matched to a gene: 3. This CDR3 contains 13 residues. Here the CDR3 DNA reads TGTGCCAGCAGTGCCTACAGGGGAGAGACCCAGTACTTC. It encodes CASSAYRGETQYF.

This chain connects TRBV13 to TRBJ2-1; possibly TRBD1 for D (6 bases). The DNA end favors TRBJ2-5, so the J call may be wrong. This CDR3 contains 13 residues. Germline loops: CDR1 PRHDT, CDR2 FYEKMQ (reference sequence). DNA for the CDR3: TGTGCCAGCAGCTCAGACAGGATGGAGACCCAGTACTTC. This encodes CASSSDRMETQYF.

This clonotype was detected a few times. The chain couples TRBV20-1 to TRBJ2-5; 9 positions match TRBD2. V was clipped by 0 bases and J by 5 bases; unmatched bases: 4. Per germline, CDR1 DFQATT and CDR2 SNEGSKA (reference sequence). The CDR3 has 14 amino acids. CDR3 protein: CSARDRSGSETQYF. DNA of the CDR3: TGCAGTGCTAGAGATCGTAGCGGGAGTGAGACCCAGTACTTC.

The V call is TRBV5-6, the J call TRBJ2-3, with TRBD1 identical over 9 bases. Per germline, CDR1 SGHDT and CDR2 YYEEEE. The V segment lost 4 bases and the J segment 4 bases; nucleotides outside the gene matches: 7. The CDR3 runs 15 residues. The CDR3 sequence is CASSQQGAPPDTQYF. Written as DNA, the CDR3 is TGTGCCAGCAGCCAACAGGGGGCGCCCCCAGATACGCAGTATTTT. The full variable domain, rest sourced from reference TRBV5-6 and TRBJ2-3, is DAGVTQSPTHLIKTRGQQVTLRCSPKSGHDTVSWYQQALGQGPQFIFQYYEEEERQRGNFPDRFSGHQFPNYSSELNVNALLLGDSALYLCASSQQGAPPDTQYFGPGTRLTVL.

Here the CDR3 DNA reads TGTGCCAGCAGTGACGGGACTTCCTACGAGCAGTACTTC. Amino acids: CASSDGTSYEQYF. The chain links TRBV25-1 to TRBJ2-5, with D possibly being TRBD2 (6 bases). Gene TRBJ2-7 matches the end of the DNA better, so the J call may be wrong. Germline V gene lookup returns CDR1 MGHDK and CDR2 SYGVNS. The CDR3 runs 13 residues.

Turning to this clonotype: At one end, the junction sequence differs from germline, possibly due to a read error. The V call is TRBV5-1, the J call TRBJ1-1; D remains ambiguous. Germline CDR1 is SGHRS and CDR2 is YFSETQ. The CDR3 contains 13 residues. In nucleotides, the CDR3 is TGCGCCAGCAGCTCTGACAAGAACACTAAAGCTTTCTTT. Translated, it gives CASSSDKNTKAFF.

This clonotype was picked up a small number of times. The chain recombines TRBV6-6 with TRBJ2-7; D not certain. The CDR3 is 11 amino acids. Between the trimmed V and J ends, which lost 3 bases and 6 bases, there was a span of 6 bases. Germline CDR1 and CDR2: MNHNY and SVGAGI (reference sequence). The CDR3: CASSYNSEQYF. The CDR3 DNA sequence: TGTGCCAGCAGTTATAACTCCGAGCAGTACTTC.

In this sample, this clonotype turned up a few times. The V gene is TRBV7-2, the J gene TRBJ1-1; perhaps TRBD1 as D (5 bases). The CDR3 covers 13 residues. With 5 bases removed from V and 5 bases from J, the gap between germline ends came to 12 bases. Germline-derived CDR1 and CDR2 are SGHTA and FQGNSA. This chain's CDR3 is CASSQWGGTEAFF. For the CDR3, the DNA is TGTGCCAGCAGCCAATGGGGGGGGACTGAAGCTTTCTTT.

The gene calls are TRBV5-4 and TRBJ2-2; the D gene could be TRBD1 or TRBD2 (5 bases each). Trimming stripped 2 bases from V and 6 bases from J, with 11 bases between. The V gene's germline CDR1 is SGHNT and CDR2 YYREEE (reference sequence). The CDR3 runs 14 residues. The CDR3 bases are TGTGCCAGCAGCTTTGCTCCGGGGCCCGGGGAGCTGTTTTTT. Translated, it gives CASSFAPGPGELFF.

The chain combines TRBV2 with TRBJ2-2; tentatively, D is TRBD1 or TRBD2 (5 bases each). The ends were cut back, 8 bases at V and 3 bases at J, with 10 bases in the middle. Per the germline V gene, CDR1 is SNHLY and CDR2 is FYNNEI. The CDR3 loop spans 13 amino acids. CDR3 in amino acids: CASSGTDTGELFF. The CDR3 coding sequence is TGTGCCAGCTCCGGGACGGACACCGGGGAGCTGTTTTTT.